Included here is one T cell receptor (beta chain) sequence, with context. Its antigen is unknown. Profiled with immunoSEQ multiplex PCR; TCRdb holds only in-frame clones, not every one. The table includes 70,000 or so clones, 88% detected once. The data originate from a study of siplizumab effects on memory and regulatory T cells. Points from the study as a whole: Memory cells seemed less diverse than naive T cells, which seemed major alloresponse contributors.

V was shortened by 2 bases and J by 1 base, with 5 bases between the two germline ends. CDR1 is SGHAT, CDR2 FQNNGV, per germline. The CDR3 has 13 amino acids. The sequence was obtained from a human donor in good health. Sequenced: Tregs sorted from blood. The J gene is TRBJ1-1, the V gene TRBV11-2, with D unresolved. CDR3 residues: CASSLKRNTEAFF. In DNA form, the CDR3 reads TGTGCCAGCAGCTTAAAGCGGAACACTGAAGCTTTCTTT.